The present TCR beta chain was sequenced within a study of PD-L1 blockade in urothelial cancer (dated by TCRdb to between 2016 and 2019). Notes on the research overall: Every patient began therapy in about 2014 and was given atezolizumab 1,200 mg intravenously every 3 weeks. Twenty-five of 29 patients were males with bladder-origin urothelial cancer, and 18 of 29 reported a prior smoking history. Patients had an ECOG performance status of 0 or 1 and had received between 0 and 3 prior chemotherapy regimens. Blood samples were analyzed 3 weeks after the start of treatment (second dose) and 6 weeks after the start of treatment. Blood samples gave a median of approximately 150,000 T cells and 77,000 or so unique TCRs, with a median clonality of approximately 0.078. The study, an exploratory multi-omic analysis, examined somatic, immune and clinical correlates of response to PD-L1 blockade with atezolizumab in urothelial cancer. Pretreatment tumor samples, along with matched peripheral blood serially collected before and after atezolizumab treatment, were subjected to TCR sequencing. Durable clinical benefit meant progression-free survival longer than 6 months, and TCR features were also tested against progression-free and overall survival. Whole exome sequencing and RNA sequencing of pretreatment tumors were performed alongside TCR sequencing in the same patients. Nine or ten patients reached durable clinical benefit, while roughly 22 patients did not. Twenty-nine patients had pretreatment blood TCR-seq, roughly 24 had at least one posttreatment blood collection, and roughly 24 had tumor TCR-seq. Results the study describes overall, beyond this receptor: Because the sample size was small (n ≈ 27) and many exploratory analyses were performed, the results are intended to be hypothesis-generating. Greater expansion of tumor-associated TCR clones in peripheral blood 3 weeks after the start of treatment was observed in patients with durable benefit (n ≈ 22, p = 0.022). A pretreatment peripheral blood TCR clonality below the median was linked to improved progression-free and overall survival.

Each PCR received spiked-in synthetic TCR analog templates so that absolute template abundance could be estimated from read counts. The immunoSEQ assay used bias-controlled V and J gene primers to amplify TCRbeta CDR3 regions from genomic DNA. Sequencing of rearranged TCRbeta segments was performed at approximately 20X coverage. Per the original workflow: Sequencing errors were corrected by clustering, and CDR3s were annotated against IMGT so that V, D and J genes could be assigned. Only productive TCRbeta rearrangements were used in downstream analyses, excluding out-of-frame or stop-codon sequences. Clonality was computed as one minus Shannon entropy normalized by the log of the number of unique productive sequences. Clones differing between time points or between blood and tumor were identified using Fisher's exact test with Benjamini-Hochberg correction, with an adjusted p below 0.01 applied as the threshold. This immuneACCESS table, as held by TCRdb, lists in-frame sequences with V and J called but not all clones. Of the missing ones, under half trace to an unresolved V gene in checked studies; the others have no known cause. That table gives V, J and clone size, and the DNA gave D and trimming. Recorded for this sample are under 130,000 clones; around 85% of them occurred a single time. The ten largest clones represent 2.4% of the sample.

A total of roughly 30 patients with locally advanced or metastatic urothelial carcinoma, treated at Memorial Sloan Kettering on a trial protocol, made up the cohort. Peripheral blood mononuclear cells were collected pretreatment and during treatment, with between 1 and 8 total time points per patient. The Qiagen DNeasy Blood extraction kit was used to purify genomic DNA from total PBMCs and tumor samples. PBMCs were collected pretreatment and during treatment, and were isolated and stored as previously described. In the case of this clone: Its antigen is not yet known. Per-base quality was not reported, and no clone a single base away is much larger than it.

The CDR3 runs 12 amino acids, cysteine and phenylalanine included. The entry retains the CDR3 DNA only, 36 bases that are in frame from base 1. The trim is 8 bases for V and 2 bases for J, with a gap of 8 bases between the germline ends. From a lookup of the germline V gene, CDR1 and CDR2 are MDHEN and SYDVKM. Sequences were derived from PBMCs, sampled around atezolizumab (anti-PD-L1) treatment. This TCR was recovered from a man aged 50 or older with urothelial cancer. Recombination connected TRBV28 to TRBJ2-3; a tentative D call is TRBD2 (6 bases match). The CDR3 in this case is CASRDFTDTQYF. The base sequence is TGTGCCAGCCGGGACTTCACAGATACGCAGTATTTT.